The next 2 T cell receptor beta chains were all read from a single sample in a study of T-cell reconstitution after alpha-beta-depleted transplantation in children (dated by TCRdb to the mid-2010s). The library was built by means of PCR. These reads were obtained on an Illumina HiSeq 2500. Molecular barcoding was employed in the preparation of TCR libraries, with unique molecular identifiers being used to normalize TCRbeta repertoire quantification. TCRdb reprocessed the public reads (quality trimming at Q25 with fastp, clone calling with MiXCR) and kept in-frame beta chains. Rows are unified per CDR3 protein, each entry keeping the most common DNA and genes. The sample data list approximately 130,000 distinct CDR3 sequences, and more than 9.5% of these were observed just once. Around 24% of the sample comes from the top ten. The treatment or condition label of this sample denotes: allogeneic hematopoietic cell transplantation with graft depleted of TCRalphabeta T cells and CD19 B cells.

The specimen was PBMCs, mostly from graft donor cells, collected 180 days after TCRalphabeta/CD19-depleted stem cell transplant. These receptors were obtained from a girl under two years old who had a stem cell transplant for combined immunodeficiency, so the T cells may come from the graft donor.

This clonotype was found a few times. The chain recombines TRBV14 with TRBJ2-7; 7 bases map to TRBD1. This CDR3 region has 16 residues. Looked up from germline, CDR1 is SGHDN and CDR2 is FVKESK. J lost 5 bases, V lost 4 bases, and 14 bases had no gene match. The CDR3 is CASSLISRDSSNEQYF. The CDR3 DNA follows: TGTGCCAGCAGCCTTATATCCCGGGACAGTAGCAACGAGCAGTACTTC.

This clonotype occurred many times. V gene TRBV20-1 combines with J gene TRBJ2-1, with unresolved D. CDR1 is DFQATT, CDR2 SNEGSKA, per germline (reference sequence). CDR3 length equals 15 residues. V lost 0 bases to trimming and J lost 2 bases, with 11 bases between them. DNA of the CDR3: TGCAGTGCTAGAGATCTTAGCCCTACCTACAATGAGCAGTTCTTC. The encoded protein is CSARDLSPTYNEQFF.